This T cell receptor (beta chain) was identified in a study of blood T cell repertoires in COVID-19. Study background: Donors in the United States, Italy and Spain gave samples during acute or convalescent COVID-19. PBMCs, B-cell-depleted T cells, or T cells provided the cDNA or gDNA that made up the material.

Authors' analysis steps: Amplification of reference gene primers was used by the study to estimate nucleated cell counts. The table came from immunoSEQ multiplex PCR; TCRdb's copy has only in-frame clones and leaves some out. For V, J and clone size, that table is used; D and trimming come from the DNA. The sample has under 350,000 clones; around 86% are singletons. In assigning cohorts, the study relied on participant-reported clinical history. The CDR3 covers 11 residues. The V and J ends lost 4 bases and 13 bases respectively, with 13 bases between them. The J gene is TRBJ1-2, the V gene TRBV12-3 or TRBV12-4; D is unclear. Input material: PBMCs or T cells enriched from blood (not recorded which). The receptor's source is a middle-aged woman with acute COVID-19. For the CDR3, the DNA is TGTGCCAGCAGTTCAACCGCGCTCCCCACCTTC. It encodes CASSSTALPTF.